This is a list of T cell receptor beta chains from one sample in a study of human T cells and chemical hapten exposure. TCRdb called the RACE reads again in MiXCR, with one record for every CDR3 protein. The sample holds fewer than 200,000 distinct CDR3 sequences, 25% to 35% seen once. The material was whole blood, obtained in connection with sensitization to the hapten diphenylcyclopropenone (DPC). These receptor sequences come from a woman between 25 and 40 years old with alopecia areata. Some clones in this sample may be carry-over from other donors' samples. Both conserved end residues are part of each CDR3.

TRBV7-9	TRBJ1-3	CASSLARQPLGNTIYF
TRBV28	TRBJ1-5	CASRAGDRVNQPQHF
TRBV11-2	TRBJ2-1	CASSLVNSGINEQFF
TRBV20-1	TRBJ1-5	CSAMALGMSNQPQHF
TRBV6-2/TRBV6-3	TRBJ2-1	CASSYAGQLTYNEQFF
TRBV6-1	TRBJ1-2	CASSEGVNYGYTF
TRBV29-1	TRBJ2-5	CSVERQAQETQYF
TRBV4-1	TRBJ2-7	CASSQVVTEIAYEQYF
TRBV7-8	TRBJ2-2	CASSLGGEGNTGELFF
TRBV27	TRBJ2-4	CASSFSGGDKNIQYF
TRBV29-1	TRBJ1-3	CSVEMGQGAGNTIYF
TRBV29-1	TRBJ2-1	CSVESPLPPGAAYNEQFF
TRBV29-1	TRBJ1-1	CSVGRSSFSEAFF
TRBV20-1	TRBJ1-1	CSAPTGDPSNTEAFF
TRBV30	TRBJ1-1	CAWSPDRNTEAFF
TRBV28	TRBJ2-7	CASSLRGYSGEQYF
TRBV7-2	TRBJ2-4	CASSFDRNIQYF
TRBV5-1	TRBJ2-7	CASSLGGTPTYEQYF
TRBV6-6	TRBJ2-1	CASSPGGAVYNEQFF
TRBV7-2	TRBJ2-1	CASSLLAGTSYNEQFF
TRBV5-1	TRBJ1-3	CASSSRNTIYF
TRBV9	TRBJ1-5	CASSAGGVRPQHF
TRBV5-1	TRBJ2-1	CASSVGLAGLNEQFF
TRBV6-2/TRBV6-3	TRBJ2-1	CASRKSGRDEQFF
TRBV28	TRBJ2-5	CASSPRMGQETQYF
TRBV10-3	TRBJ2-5	CAISTGPARETQYF
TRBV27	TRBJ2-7	CASRTGFYEQYF
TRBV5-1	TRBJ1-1	CASSYRDRGTEAFF
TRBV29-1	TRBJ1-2	CSVGLSLKSYTF
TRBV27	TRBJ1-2	CASSSQVGGYTF
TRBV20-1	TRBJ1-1	CSARDRGSDTEAFF
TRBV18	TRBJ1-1	CASSVQGWTEAFF
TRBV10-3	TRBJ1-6	CAISEKGQGLPLHF
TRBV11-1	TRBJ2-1	CASSTGQGVNEQFF
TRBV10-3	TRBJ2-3	CAISVGGGPTDTQYF
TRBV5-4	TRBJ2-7	CASSLAGLDTGEQYF
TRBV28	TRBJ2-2	CASSPRQTGELFF
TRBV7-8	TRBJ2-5	CASSPSSSGRRETQYF
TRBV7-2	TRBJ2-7	CASSFGGRIYEQYF
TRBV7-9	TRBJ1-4	CASSLMGGSEKLFF
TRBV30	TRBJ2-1	CAWSVPESFGAYNEQFF
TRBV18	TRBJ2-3	CASSSIPDTQYF
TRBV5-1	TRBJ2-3	CASSFAQESDTQYF
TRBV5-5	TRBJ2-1	CASSLATAGGRSGEQFF
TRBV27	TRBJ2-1	CASTPEPSYNEQFF
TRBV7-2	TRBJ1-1	CASSLAGANTEAFF
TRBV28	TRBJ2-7	CASSLSVGRGSGGHEQYF
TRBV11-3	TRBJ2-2	CASSLVTTGELFF
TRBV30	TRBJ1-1	CAWNRQTEAFF
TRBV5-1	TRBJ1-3	CASSLEGLTGNTIYF
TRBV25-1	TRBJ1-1	CASSERGQSAFF
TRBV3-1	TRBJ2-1	CASSRTQSNEQFF
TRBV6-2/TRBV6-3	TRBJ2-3	CASRKGVEDTQYF
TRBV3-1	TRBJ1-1	CASSQEFQDQAFF